The entry below gives a single TCR beta chain sequence along with its context. This clonotype was counted many times. Its antigen has not been determined. No much larger clone is present one base from it, and per-base qualities are unavailable. cDNA was synthesized by template-switch 5'RACE using a primer carrying a 10-nucleotide random unique molecular identifier by which each TCR transcript was tagged. Every sequencing run covered 15-18 subjects and yielded more than 180 million TCR-beta sequences. The RNeasy kit was used for extraction of total RNA. The KAPA Real-time Library Amplification kit was used to amplify TCR-beta VDJ regions with primers targeting the TCR constant region and the 5'RACE anchor. A first PCR added sample indexes and Illumina adaptors, after which a second PCR increased the library yield. After Ampure bead purification, the roughly 650 bp TCR product was size-selected on a 2% E-gel SizeSelection system. Library quality was checked on a Bioanalyzer, concentration was measured with Qubit, and libraries were quantified with the Kapa Library Quantification kit before pooling. An Illumina HiSeq 2500 was used to sequence the libraries paired-end at 2 x 150 bp. To increase sequence diversity, about 23-30% phiX was spiked into each library pool. Processing in the source paper ran as follows. The quality-filtered reads were processed with the UMI-based MiGEC pipeline, whose error correction step removed more than 85% of the raw TCR sequences. IMGT germline references were used for alignment of VDJ genes, and clonotypes were defined by a unique CDR3 amino acid sequence together with V-J genes. Clonal expansion, Shannon diversity and CDR3 relatedness were evaluated with VDJtools (CalcPairwiseDistances, ClusterSamples), while phylogenetic trees were built in CLCbio workbench. A clone was classed as expanded if it had 8 or more unique UMIs, a cutoff based on coefficient-of-variation modelling across technical triplicates. The public sequencing data were trimmed at Q25 with fastp and processed into clonotypes with MiXCR by TCRdb, which kept only in-frame beta chains. One record per CDR3 amino acid sequence lists the most common genes and DNA. These V and J calls originate from TCRdb's pipeline instead of the authors' own analysis. The sample table contains roughly 34,000 distinct CDR3 sequences; only one count was recorded for about 13% of them. 2.3% of the sample is taken by the ten largest.

V lost 0 bases and J lost 2 bases, and the count of bases not matched to a germline gene is 10. From the cysteine up to the phenylalanine, the CDR3 has a length of 17 residues. Only CDR3 DNA remains: 51 bases, in frame from the first base. From a lookup of the germline V gene, CDR1 and CDR2 are SGHRS and YFSETQ. The sample's time point, from its label and the paper: longitudinal time-point 2. Healthy controls were blood bank volunteers in Maryland, USA. For unsorted PBMC libraries, 2 million PBMCs were used after storage in RNAlater at -80 degrees C until RNA extraction. Peripheral blood underwent Ficoll-Hypaque density gradient centrifugation to isolate PBMCs, which were then cryopreserved in liquid nitrogen. The sample comes from a study of neurological immune-mediated disorders (dated by TCRdb to the late 2010s). At the level of the whole study: Peripheral blood TCR-beta repertoires from patients with HTLV-I-associated myelopathy (HAM/TSP), patients with multiple sclerosis, and healthy controls were compared in the study using UMI-based sequencing. Of the approximately 70 subjects in the cohort, about 14 were HAM/TSP patients, about 34 were multiple sclerosis patients, and about 20 were healthy controls. Each longitudinal HAM/TSP and healthy donor was sampled at 3 time-points spaced at roughly 3-45 month intervals. Alongside PBMC samples, the set of approximately 100 TCR-beta libraries contained longitudinal samples, technical triplicates, and paired CD4+ and CD8+ T-cell subsets that had been sorted. Overall study outcomes, separate from this receptor: No identical CDR3 amino acid sequences were found to be shared among expanded clones across subjects, suggesting that TCR-beta repertoires were private in all groups. TCR clonal expansion was highest in HAM/TSP patients and lowest in MS patients, with MS patients falling below even healthy controls.

The sequencing input was PBMCs. This TCR was sampled from a woman aged 40 to 50 in good health. The chain is encoded by TRBV5-1 joined to TRBJ2-7; the central 8 bases match TRBD2. CDR3 loop: CASSLGMGGLGPYEQYF. The nucleotide sequence is given as TGCGCCAGCAGCTTGGGTATGGGGGGACTAGGACCCTACGAGCAGTACTTC.